These 14 T cell receptor beta chains originate from one sample sequenced in a study of control samples from healthy donors and cancer patients. Data came from immunoSEQ multiplex PCR; TCRdb stores just in-frame clones and leaves some out. The profile shows tens of thousands of clones, roughly 90% of them singletons. Sequenced material: blood. The receptors were sampled from a man aged 50 or older in good health.

This chain joins TRBV6-5 and TRBJ2-7, with TRBD2 matching over 7 bases. The CDR3 contains 13 residues. J lost 7 bases, V lost 6 bases, and 9 bases had no gene match. CDR1 MNHEY and CDR2 SVGAGI come from the germline V gene. CDR3 nucleotides: TGTGCCAGCAGGAGAGCGGGGCCGGGGGAGCAGTACTTC. Residues: CASRRAGPGEQYF.

V is TRBV20-1 and J is TRBJ2-7; 8 bases fit TRBD1. The germline V gene has CDR1 DFQATT and CDR2 SNEGSKA (reference sequence). Trimming at V came to 3 bases and at J to 5 bases, leaving 9 bases not matched to a gene. CDR3 length: 14 amino acids. The CDR3 DNA reads TGCAGTGCTAGTATCAGGACAGGGAAAAACGAGCAGTACTTC. Amino acid sequence: CSASIRTGKNEQYF.

This clone was seen a single time. The gene calls are TRBV5-1 and TRBJ2-7, with D unclear. CDR1 SGHRS and CDR2 YFSETQ come from the germline V gene. The CDR3 is 15 amino acids. The ends were cut back, 4 bases at V and 3 bases at J, with 17 bases in the middle. The CDR3 nucleotides read TGCGCCAGCAGCCTCCGAGCCAACACCTACTACGAGCAGTACTTC. Translated, it gives CASSLRANTYYEQYF.

The CDR3 nucleotides are TGTGCCAGCTCACCGGAGGGGGCGCGGGCGGAAGGCTACACCTTC. Its protein is CASSPEGARAEGYTF. The chain recombines TRBV18 with TRBJ1-2, with 7 bases fitting TRBD1. V lost 3 bases and J lost 8; bases outside the gene matches: 12. CDR1 is KGHSH and CDR2 is LQKENI in the germline V gene. The CDR3 has 15 residues.

The chain links TRBV5-3 to TRBJ2-3; 12 nucleotides agree with TRBD2. TRBV5-3 is placed among ORFs of uncertain function. Germline trimming cut 6 bases from V and 4 bases from J; bases unmatched to any gene: 12. The CDR3 totals 17 residues. The CDR3 protein is CARMTSASGGAADTQYF. CDR3 DNA: TGTGCCAGAATGACGTCGGCTAGCGGGGGGGCGGCAGATACGCAGTATTTT.

The CDR3 is CASSLGATGGNQPQHF. DNA of the CDR3: TGTGCCAGCAGCTTAGGCGCAACAGGGGGCAATCAGCCCCAGCATTTT. The chain is built from TRBV7-8 and TRBJ1-5, with TRBD1 matching 7 bases. V was clipped by 1 base and J by 2 bases; unmatched bases: 5. Germline V gene lookup returns CDR1 SGHVS and CDR2 FQNEAQ. CDR3 size: 16 residues.

The V call is TRBV5-1, the J call TRBJ2-5; D possibly corresponds to TRBD2 (5 bases). Germline V gives CDR1 SGHRS, CDR2 YFSETQ. The CDR3 extends over 16 amino acids. V was cut by 4 bases and J by 5 bases, with 21 bases left in between. The CDR3 region has the DNA TGCGCCAGCAGCCCGAGAGGTTGGTCTAGAGGGGAGACCCAGTACTTC. Translation gives CASSPRGWSRGETQYF.

CDR3 nucleotides: TGTGCCAGCTCACCTCAGCGGGGGGGAAACAATGAGCAGTTCTTC. It encodes CASSPQRGGNNEQFF. The chain combines TRBV18 with TRBJ2-1; TRBD2 matches at 10 bases. Germline values: CDR1 KGHSH, CDR2 LQKENI. The CDR3 is made up of 15 amino acids. V was pared by 3 bases and J by 5 bases, with 4 bases of the junction left unmatched. Variable domain in full (rest from reference TRBV18 and TRBJ2-1): NAGVMQNPRHLVRRRGQEARLRCSPMKGHSHVYWYRQLPEEGLKFMVYLQKENIIDESGMPKERFSAEFPKEGPSILRIQQVVRGDSAAYFCASSPQRGGNNEQFFGPGTRLTVL.

This rearrangement joins TRBV19 to TRBJ1-1; no clear D. CDR1 LNHDA and CDR2 SQIVND come from the germline V gene (reference sequence). The V end was cut by 4 bases, the J end by 1 base, with 10 bases between. CDR3 size: 14 residues. In nucleotides, the CDR3 is TGTGCCAGTAGTAAACCGGCCGAGAACACTGAAGCTTTCTTT. Translation: CASSKPAENTEAFF.

V usage is TRBV3-1 (or the pseudogene TRBV3-2) and J usage is TRBJ1-1; perhaps TRBD1 as D (5 bases). Trimming shortened V by 4 bases and J by 0 bases, and 21 bases separated the two germline ends. Germline lookup yields CDR1 LGHDT and CDR2 YNNKEL (reference sequence). The CDR3 loop spans 18 amino acids. The CDR3 nucleotides are TGTGCCAGCAGCCCGACCAGGGAGGACCGATGGATGAACACTGAAGCTTTCTTT. As protein: CASSPTREDRWMNTEAFF.

V is TRBV27 and J is TRBJ1-6; D gene unclear. Between the trimmed V and J ends, which lost 0 bases and 8 bases, there was a span of 14 bases. The CDR3 consists of 16 residues. Germline V gene lookup returns CDR1 MNHEY and CDR2 SMNVEV (reference sequence). The CDR3 protein is CASSLSSWGFDSPLHF. The CDR3 DNA reads as TGTGCCAGCAGTTTATCGAGTTGGGGTTTTGATTCACCCCTCCACTTT.

The chain is built from TRBV11-3 and TRBJ2-1, with 8 positions matching TRBD1. The CDR3 spans 14 residues. V gave up 5 bases and J gave up 8 bases; unmatched junction bases: 8. CDR1 and CDR2 from the germline V gene are SGHNT and YENEEA. Written as DNA, the CDR3 is TGTGCCAGCAGCCCCCGGACAGGGTTCGATGAGCAGTTCTTC. As protein: CASSPRTGFDEQFF.

This clone has only a few counts. The chain is built from TRBV6-5 and TRBJ2-5; 7 bases line up with TRBD1. This CDR3 has 13 residues. V lost 5 bases, J lost 5 bases, and 5 bases stayed unmatched. CDR1 and CDR2 from the germline V gene are MNHEY and SVGAGI. As DNA, the CDR3 is TGTGCCAGCAGTATAGGGGGCCCCGAGACCCAGTACTTC. This encodes CASSIGGPETQYF.

The chain is built from TRBV10-3 and TRBJ2-1; D gene uncertain. V lost 6 bases and J lost 0, with 12 bases in between. The CDR3 is 15 residues long. Germline V gene sequence: CDR1 ENHRY, CDR2 SYGVKD. The CDR3, as DNA: TGTGCCATCAGGGACCACCGTAACTCCTACAATGAGCAGTTCTTC. Its protein product is CAIRDHRNSYNEQFF.